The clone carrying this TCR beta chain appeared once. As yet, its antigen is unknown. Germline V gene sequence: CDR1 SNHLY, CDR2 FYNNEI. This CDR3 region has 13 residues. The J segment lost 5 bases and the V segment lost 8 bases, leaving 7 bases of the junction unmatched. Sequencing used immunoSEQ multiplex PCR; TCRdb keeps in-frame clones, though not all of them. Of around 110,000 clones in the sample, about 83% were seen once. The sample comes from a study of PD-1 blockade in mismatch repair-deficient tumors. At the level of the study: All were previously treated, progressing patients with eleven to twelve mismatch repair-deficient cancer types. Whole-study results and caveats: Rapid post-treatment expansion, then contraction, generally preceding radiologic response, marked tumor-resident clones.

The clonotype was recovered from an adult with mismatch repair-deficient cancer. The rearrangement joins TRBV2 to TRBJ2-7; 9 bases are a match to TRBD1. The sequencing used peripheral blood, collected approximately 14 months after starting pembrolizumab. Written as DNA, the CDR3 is TGTGCCAGCTCCAGGGACAGGGCCCACGAGCAGTACTTC. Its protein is CASSRDRAHEQYF.